This TCR beta chain comes out of a study of blood T cell repertoires in COVID-19. Data came from immunoSEQ multiplex PCR; TCRdb stores just in-frame clones and leaves some out. The table includes under 300,000 clones, around 87% detected once. Germline values: CDR1 SGHAT, CDR2 FQDESV (reference sequence). CDR3 length: 13 residues. Germline trimming cut 6 bases from V and 8 bases from J; bases unmatched to any gene: 7. This chain uses TRBV11-1 with TRBJ2-1, with 7 bases identical to TRBD2. The receptor was isolated from a woman aged 35 to 49 with acute COVID-19. The sample comprised PBMCs or T cells enriched from blood (not recorded which). The CDR3 region has the DNA TGTGCCAGCAGTCGTACCGGACTAGATGAGCAGTTCTTC. This sequence encodes CASSRTGLDEQFF.